This T cell receptor beta chain was captured in a study of T cells after yellow fever vaccination. Study context: For low cell numbers, libraries were made with SMART-Seq v4 Ultra Low Input.

The authors made TCR cDNA by 5'RACE template switching, adding a universal primer site and UMIs. TCRdb re-analysed the 5' RACE reads in MiXCR, keeping a single row per CDR3 protein. The data contain more than 350,000 distinct CDR3 sequences, about 9.9% of them singletons. This clonotype has at least ten counts. Its specificity is unknown. Mismatch with germline at one junction end may stem from a read error. This CDR3 comprises 14 residues. Per germline, CDR1 SGHRS and CDR2 YFSETQ. The study, taken as a whole, reports: It was the secondary response that reached its peak faster, day 5 versus 15, but it was weaker. Some clonotypes, a small share, were shared between CD4 and CD8 compartments.

The genes are TRBV5-1 and TRBJ2-2, with D unresolved. This clonotype was obtained from a man in his late teens or twenties who received the YFV17D yellow fever vaccine. Sequencing was performed on PBMCs, taken on the day of the first yellow fever vaccination. CDR3 sequence (DNA): TGTGCCAGCAGCTTAAGGGTGAACACCGGGGAGCTGTTTTTT. It is translated as CASSLRVNTGELFF.